This entry concerns a single TCR beta chain. Its antigen specificity is not known. Library prep was done by 5' RACE. Preparation of each TCR library used 3,500 to 4,500 ng of total RNA. cDNA was synthesized with SMARTScribe reverse transcriptase in eight separate reactions per sample. During cDNA synthesis, template switching was used to introduce unique molecular identifiers that contained a 6-nucleotide sample barcode. Amplification of TCRalpha and TCRbeta cDNA involved two nested PCRs of about 15 and 9 cycles, and each PCR was followed by bead purification. Before amplification, cDNA was treated with uracil DNA-glycosylase and purified using the QIAquick PCR purification kit. The second PCR was the step at which Illumina TruSeq-compatible adapters and sample-specific barcodes were added. Library quality and concentration were checked on TapeStation and Qubit, and libraries were pooled at around 5.3 ng each. The pooled libraries were sequenced with 2 x 100 bp reads and custom sequencing primers on an Illumina HiSeq2500 single-index Rapid Run. On the study's bioinformatics: MiGEC version 1.2.6 was used for UMI-based consensus assembly, which corrected PCR and sequencing errors. MiXCR version 2.1.1 was used for V(D)J alignment, clonotype assembly and CDR3 extraction. Normalisation of gene usage, clonotype sharing and MAIT/NKT TCR abundance was achieved by analysing the top 1000, 10 000 and 20 000 clonotypes per sample. Diversity was computed as the inverse Simpson index with the vegan R package after downsampling to 27 000 UMIs. Paired Mann-Whitney U tests were applied to discordant twin pairs, with Benjamini-Hochberg correction for multiple testing. The reads were reprocessed in TCRdb, with one entry per CDR3 protein sequence and no accompanying DNA. TCRdb, rather than the study authors, made the V and J calls. The sample's table lists a count of under 350,000 distinct CDR3 sequences. The top ten clones comprise roughly 5.8% of the sample.

The entry originates in a study of monozygotic twins with inflammatory bowel disease (dated by TCRdb to between 2019 and 2020). Notes on the research overall: The complete study included about 30 monozygotic twin pairs: 19 IBD-discordant Danish pairs and nine German pairs, of which four were IBD-concordant and five were IBD-discordant. Disease-associated traits were sought mainly through comparisons between IBD patients and their genetically identical healthy co-twins within discordant pairs. Each individual had, on average, about 151 000 unique TCRalpha sequences and 181 000 unique TCRbeta sequences available for analysis. Overall study results and their limits: TCRbeta repertoire diversity, by inverse Simpson index, was decreased in IBD patients compared with their healthy co-twins. Because patients were on differing immunosuppressive treatments, the repertoires may have picked up extra background noise and inter-individual variability. Repertoire similarity did not differ between concordant and discordant twins, which could be due to limited statistical power. No single strong signal or clonotype linked to IBD turned up in the results, so the idea that one exists was not supported. The analysis was unable to tell apart different T cell subtypes. Compared with healthy twins, IBD patients shared fewer clonotypes with other individuals, and the difference was most pronounced in patients with signs of disease activity.

The CDR3 spans 14 residues, from the cysteine through the phenylalanine. DNA for this receptor is not on file. CDR1 and CDR2 are drawn from the germline V gene: SGHTA, FQGTGA. From each donor, an approximately 2.5 ml peripheral blood sample was drawn into PAXgene tubes and stored at -80 degrees C. Total RNA was isolated from whole blood with the PAXgene blood miRNA kit on an automated QIAcube, without T cell sorting. Peripheral blood from monozygotic twin pairs who were concordant or discordant for inflammatory bowel disease underwent deep TCRalpha and TCRbeta repertoire profiling using unique molecular barcoding. Smoking habits were recorded for all twin pairs, with individuals classified as current, former or never smokers.

The chain is encoded by TRBV7-3 joined to TRBJ1-6; checking the TCRdb D call of TRBD1 is not possible without DNA. Sequencing was performed on blood. This sequence was found in a human donor with ulcerative colitis or Crohn's disease, or a healthy co-twin of an affected twin (not recorded which). The encoded CDR3 is CASSLKAPNSPLHF.